Following are 18 T cell receptor beta chains from one sample sequenced in a study of T cell responses to AZD1222 COVID-19 vaccine. Assay used: immunoSEQ multiplex PCR; TCRdb lists only in-frame clones, some missing. Of 250,000 or so clones in the sample, 85% to 95% were seen once. The sample here was peripheral blood, taken on day 0 of AZD1222 vaccination. The receptors were gathered from an adult in good health.

This rearrangement joins TRBV4-3 to TRBJ1-1; a weak D match, TRBD1 (5 bases). Germline lookup yields CDR1 LGHNA and CDR2 YSLEER. The CDR3 runs to 16 residues. V was pared by 0 bases and J by 3 bases, with 14 bases between. Written as DNA, the CDR3 is TGCGCCAGCAGCCAAGAAGATGGGGGGGTGCACACTGAAGCTTTCTTT. Its translation is CASSQEDGGVHTEAFF.

Here the CDR3 reads CASTVPGGWPQHF. For the CDR3, the DNA is TGTGCCAGCACTGTTCCAGGGGGCTGGCCCCAGCATTTT. The chain links TRBV28 to TRBJ1-5, with 8 bases that match TRBD1. Germline V gives CDR1 MDHEN, CDR2 SYDVKM. With 7 bases clipped from V and 9 bases from J, the junction kept 8 bases outside the gene matches. This CDR3 is built from 13 residues.

This rearrangement joins TRBV7-8 to TRBJ2-3, with D possibly being TRBD2 (5 bases). The CDR3 runs to 13 residues. Germline CDR1 reads SGHVS; CDR2 reads FQNEAQ. Trimming cost V 0 bases and J 11 bases, with 12 bases left between them. The CDR3 nucleotides read TGTGCCAGCAGCTTAGCGCTGAGGGCTAGGCAGTATTTT. Its translation is CASSLALRARQYF.

The CDR3 region is CASSLTAEQYF. CDR3 sequence (DNA): TGTGCCAGCAGTTTGACAGCTGAGCAGTACTTC. This chain joins TRBV28 and TRBJ2-7, with D possibly TRBD1 on 5 matching bases. The V end lost 3 bases, the J end lost 7 bases, and 7 bases lay between the germline ends. The CDR3 consists of 11 residues. Germline lookup yields CDR1 MDHEN and CDR2 SYDVKM. Looking up the rest from reference TRBV28 and TRBJ2-7 gives the full variable domain: DVKVTQSSRYLVKRTGEKVFLECVQDMDHENMFWYRQDPGLGLRLIYFSYDVKMKEKGDIPEGYSVSREKKERFSLILESASTNQTSMYLCASSLTAEQYFGPGTRLTVT.

This clone was detected once. This chain joins TRBV19 and TRBJ2-3; 7 bases map to TRBD1. Germline CDR1 is LNHDA and CDR2 is SQIVND (reference sequence). Trimming cost V 4 bases and J 4 bases; bases outside gene matches: 2. The CDR3 totals 13 residues. CDR3 sequence: CASSTQGSDTQYF. Here the CDR3 DNA reads TGTGCCAGTAGTACACAGGGGTCAGATACGCAGTATTTT. Looking up the rest from reference TRBV19 and TRBJ2-3 gives the full variable domain: DGGITQSPKYLFRKEGQNVTLSCEQNLNHDAMYWYRQDPGQGLRLIYYSQIVNDFQKGDIAEGYSVSREKKESFPLTVTSAQKNPTAFYLCASSTQGSDTQYFGPGTRLTVL.

The V gene is TRBV6-6, the J gene TRBJ1-3; 7 bases match TRBD1. CDR3 length: 16 residues. Germline V gene sequence: CDR1 MNHNY, CDR2 SVGAGI (reference sequence). V trimming: 6 bases; J trimming: 1 base; junction bases outside the gene matches: 9. The CDR3, as DNA: TGTGCCAGCAGGCAACCGGGACAGTTATCTGGAAACACCATATATTTT. Protein sequence: CASRQPGQLSGNTIYF.

The rearrangement joins TRBV18 to TRBJ1-2; D gene unclear. The CDR3 runs 15 residues. The V gene's germline CDR1 is KGHSH and CDR2 LQKENI. The V gene lost 3 bases and the J gene lost 0 bases, with 11 bases spanning the gap. The CDR3 loop is CASSPNGVANYGYTF. CDR3 DNA sequence: TGTGCCAGCTCACCCAACGGGGTAGCTAACTATGGCTACACCTTC.

This sequence joins TRBV27 and TRBJ1-3, with 7 bases fitting TRBD1. Trimming removed 5 bases from V and 0 bases from J; junction bases left unmatched: 16. Germline assignment: CDR1 MNHEY and CDR2 SMNVEV (reference sequence). CDR3 size: 19 residues. CDR3 residues: CASSPWTGRGGGSGNTIYF. The DNA for the CDR3 is TGTGCCAGCAGTCCCTGGACAGGTCGTGGGGGGGGCTCTGGAAACACCATATATTTT.

This chain joins TRBV5-1 and TRBJ1-6; D call uncertain. Trimming pared 0 bases from V and 2 bases from J, leaving 0 bases between. From germline, CDR1 is SGHRS and CDR2 YFSETQ. The CDR3 sequence is 13 residues long. CDR3 sequence (DNA): TGCGCCAGCAGCTTGGCCTATAATTCACCCCTCCACTTT. Translated: CASSLAYNSPLHF.

This chain uses TRBV28 with TRBJ2-6; TRBD2 matches at 13 bases. The CDR3 covers 17 residues. V gave up 3 bases and J gave up 4 bases; unmatched junction bases: 3. Germline CDR1 and CDR2: MDHEN and SYDVKM. The CDR3 bases are TGTGCCAGCAGTTTCGGACTAGCGGGAGCAGGGGCCAACGTCCTGACTTTC. Its translation is CASSFGLAGAGANVLTF.

This clone was observed once. The CDR3 sequence: CASSPLRDRSVKKNIQYF. CDR3 nucleotide sequence: TGTGCCAGCTCACCACTCCGGGACCGGTCGGTCAAAAAAAACATTCAGTACTTC. This chain joins TRBV18 and TRBJ2-4; tentatively, D is TRBD1 or TRBD2 (5 bases each). The V and J ends lost 1 base and 4 bases respectively, with 20 bases between them. CDR1 and CDR2 from the germline V gene are KGHSH and LQKENI. The CDR3 spans 18 residues.

This chain links TRBV20-1 with TRBJ2-7; perhaps TRBD1 as D (8 bases). Trimming shortened V by 6 bases and J by 7 bases, and 13 bases separated the two germline ends. Germline V lookup: CDR1 DFQATT, CDR2 SNEGSKA (reference sequence). The CDR3 is made up of 11 amino acids. CDR3 sequence reads: CSADRGGEQYF. CDR3 coding DNA: TGCAGTGCCGACAGGGGAGGGGAGCAGTACTTC.

Regarding this clone: The sample carries other DNA sequences with the same CDR3. The gene calls are TRBV7-9 and TRBJ2-5; D unclear. V was trimmed by 2 bases and J by 5 bases, leaving 3 bases between them. The CDR3 has 11 residues. CDR1 SEHNR and CDR2 FQNEAQ come from the germline V gene (reference sequence). CDR3 loop: CASSLTETQYF. Written as DNA, the CDR3 is TGTGCCAGCAGCTTAACGGAGACCCAGTACTTC.

V gene TRBV9 combines with J gene TRBJ2-7, with D maybe TRBD2 (7 bases). Looked up from germline, CDR1 is SGDLS and CDR2 is YYNGEE. Trimming left V 4 bases short and J 3 bases short, with 17 bases between. The CDR3 is 15 residues long. As DNA, the CDR3 is TGTGCCAGCAGCATGGGCGGGGGCCCCGGCTACGAGCAGTACTTC. This sequence encodes CASSMGGGPGYEQYF.

In this sample, this clone turned up once. The V gene is TRBV15, the J gene TRBJ1-1; possibly TRBD1 for D (5 bases). Between the trimmed V and J ends, which lost 1 base and 8 bases, there was a span of 26 bases. Germline lookup yields CDR1 LNHNV and CDR2 YYDKDF (reference sequence). CDR3 length: 18 amino acids. The CDR3 here is CATSRGVGAWSSGTEAFF. The CDR3 DNA follows: TGTGCCACCAGCAGAGGCGTCGGGGCCTGGTCGTCGGGTACGGAAGCTTTCTTT. Based on the CDR3 plus reference TRBV15 and TRBJ1-1, the full variable domain is DAMVIQNPRYQVTQFGKPVTLSCSQTLNHNVMYWYQQKSSQAPKLLFHYYDKDFNNEADTPDNFQSRRPNTSFCFLDIRSPGLGDTAMYLCATSRGVGAWSSGTEAFFGQGTRLTVV.

The chain employs TRBV6-7 and TRBJ1-2, with D uncertain. TRBV6-7 is flagged as an ORF with uncertain function. The CDR3 sequence is 14 residues long. V was pared by 2 bases and J by 4 bases, with 11 bases between. The CDR3 DNA is TGTGCCAGCAGTTACAAGGTCAGGCCCTATGGCTACACCTTC. This encodes CASSYKVRPYGYTF.

The DNA for the CDR3 is TGTGCCAGCTTAGGGGCGGGTGGAGGGGGGTATGAGCAGTTCTTC. Protein product: CASLGAGGGGYEQFF. V and J are TRBV27 and TRBJ2-1; D may match TRBD1 or TRBD2 (6 bases each). The CDR3 runs 15 residues. Germline V gene data show CDR1 as MNHEY and CDR2 as SMNVEV (reference sequence). V dropped 8 bases and J dropped 8 bases, with 22 bases sitting between them.

This chain connects TRBV18 to TRBJ2-3; 7 bases agree with TRBD1. Unmatched junction bases numbered 5, after V lost 0 bases and J lost 5 bases. The CDR3 consists of 15 residues. Germline CDR1 reads KGHSH; CDR2 reads LQKENI. For the CDR3, the DNA is TGTGCCAGCTCACCACCGAAGGGGGCAAAAGATACGCAGTATTTT. Encoded protein: CASSPPKGAKDTQYF.